The 30 T cell receptor beta chains in this list originate from one sample, sequenced in a study of blood T cell repertoires in COVID-19. Clones were read by immunoSEQ multiplex PCR, and TCRdb kept only the in-frame ones, dropping some. The table shows around 160,000 clones, with approximately 90% occurring only once. The sample was peripheral blood. The receptors originated from a man younger than 30 with COVID-19, enrolled during active disease.

This chain joins TRBV15 and TRBJ2-1; 7 positions match TRBD2. Losses at the gene ends were 4 bases for V and 6 bases for J; bases not matched to a gene: 6. This CDR3 is 14 amino acids long. Germline assignment: CDR1 LNHNV and CDR2 YYDKDF (reference sequence). The CDR3 DNA sequence: TGTGCCACCAGCACAGAGGGAGGGATCAATGAGCAGTTCTTC. This gives the protein CATSTEGGINEQFF. Supplemented by reference TRBV15 and TRBJ2-1, the full variable domain reads DAMVIQNPRYQVTQFGKPVTLSCSQTLNHNVMYWYQQKSSQAPKLLFHYYDKDFNNEADTPDNFQSRRPNTSFCFLDIRSPGLGDTAMYLCATSTEGGINEQFFGPGTRLTVL.

The gene calls are TRBV19 and TRBJ2-1, with TRBD2 matching 11 bases. J gave up 4 bases and V 3 bases, and 11 bases lay outside the gene matches. CDR3 length: 18 residues. Germline lookup yields CDR1 LNHDA and CDR2 SQIVND (reference sequence). CDR3 in amino acids: CASSMDIAGGPFYNEQFF. As DNA, the CDR3 is TGTGCCAGTAGTATGGATATAGCGGGAGGGCCTTTTTACAATGAGCAGTTCTTC.

The rearrangement uses TRBV11-2 and TRBJ1-2; 11 bases fit TRBD1. This CDR3 is built from 15 residues. Per the germline V gene, CDR1 is SGHAT and CDR2 is FQNNGV. V shed 5 bases and J 5 bases; nucleotides not matched to a gene: 7. The CDR3 sequence is CASSLPGQGGYGYTF. In DNA, the CDR3 is TGTGCCAGCAGCCTTCCGGGACAGGGGGGATATGGCTACACCTTC.

This chain links TRBV5-1 with TRBJ2-4; 7 bases align to TRBD1. The germline CDR1 and CDR2 sequences are SGHRS and YFSETQ. V lost 5 bases, J lost 7 bases, and 9 bases stayed unmatched. The CDR3 sequence is 14 residues long. The CDR3 sequence is CASSFRQGENIQYF. For the CDR3, the DNA is TGCGCCAGCAGTTTCCGACAGGGTGAGAACATTCAGTACTTC. Drawing the rest from reference TRBV5-1 and TRBJ2-4, the complete variable domain is KAGVTQTPRYLIKTRGQQVTLSCSPISGHRSVSWYQQTPGQGLQFLFEYFSETQRNKGNFPGRFSGRQFSNSRSEMNVSTLELGDSALYLCASSFRQGENIQYFGAGTRLSVL.

The V gene is TRBV28, the J gene TRBJ2-7; TRBD2 aligns across 12 bases. Losses at the gene ends were 5 bases for V and 4 bases for J; bases not matched to a gene: 9. CDR3 length equals 16 residues. In germline, CDR1 is MDHEN, CDR2 SYDVKM. This CDR3 reads CASSPVTSGRGYEQYF. CDR3 in DNA: TGTGCCAGCAGTCCCGTGACTAGCGGGAGAGGGTACGAGCAGTACTTC.

The rearrangement links TRBV19 to TRBJ1-5; maybe TRBD1 (6 bases). This CDR3 contains 15 residues. Germline V gives CDR1 LNHDA, CDR2 SQIVND (reference sequence). V gave up 5 bases and J gave up 2 bases, with 13 bases separating them. This chain's CDR3 is CASSWSGVGNQPQHF. For the CDR3, the DNA is TGTGCCAGTAGTTGGTCAGGGGTTGGCAATCAGCCCCAGCATTTT.

The chain links TRBV4-2 to TRBJ2-2; the match to TRBD1 covers 7 bases. Trimming removed 2 bases from V and 6 bases from J; junction bases left unmatched: 9. Germline CDR1 and CDR2: LGHNA and YNFKEQ. CDR3 size: 16 residues. The CDR3 nucleotides read TGTGCCAGCAGCCAAACGGGACAGTCCACCGCCGGGGAGCTGTTTTTT. The encoded protein is CASSQTGQSTAGELFF.

V usage is TRBV6-5 and J usage is TRBJ2-1, with 7 bases aligning to TRBD1. V dropped 9 bases and J dropped 5; count of bases not matched to a gene: 7. The germline V gene has CDR1 MNHEY and CDR2 SVGAGI. CDR3 size: 13 residues. This CDR3 reads CASGDRGHNEQFF. CDR3 coding DNA: TGTGCCAGTGGGGATAGGGGGCACAATGAGCAGTTCTTC.

This sequence joins TRBV30 and TRBJ2-3; weak D call: TRBD1 (6 bases). The CDR3 has 14 amino acids. The germline gives CDR1 GTSNPN, CDR2 SVGIG (reference sequence). Between the trimmed V and J ends, which lost 1 base and 9 bases, there was a span of 17 bases. CDR3 sequence reads: CAWSAAGEPATQYF. DNA for the CDR3: TGTGCCTGGAGTGCGGCAGGGGAACCGGCAACGCAGTATTTT.

This clone occurred once. The V call is TRBV28, the J call TRBJ2-5, with D maybe TRBD2 (5 bases). This CDR3 has 18 residues. The germline gives CDR1 MDHEN, CDR2 SYDVKM. The germline V and J ends were trimmed by 6 bases and 2 bases, with 25 bases remaining between them. The CDR3 is CASRRTLVDPTLQETQYF. CDR3 DNA: TGTGCCAGCAGAAGGACTCTCGTAGATCCCACCTTACAAGAGACCCAGTACTTC.

This sequence joins TRBV30 and TRBJ1-6; D is uncertain. The CDR3 sequence is 14 residues long. CDR1 is GTSNPN, CDR2 SVGIG, per germline (reference sequence). V lost 5 bases and J lost 9, with 17 bases in between. For the CDR3, the DNA is TGTGCCTGGGTCGAGGGAGGGCGAGGTTCACCCCTCCACTTT. It is translated as CAWVEGGRGSPLHF.

V is TRBV28 and J is TRBJ2-3; TRBD2 is a possible D gene (6 bases). The CDR3 consists of 14 residues. The V end lost 10 bases, the J end lost 1 base, and 15 bases lay between the germline ends. CDR1 MDHEN and CDR2 SYDVKM come from the germline V gene. In DNA, the CDR3 is TGTGCCACCCAGGTAGTAGCGGGCACAGATACGCAGTATTTT. Translation: CATQVVAGTDTQYF. Supplemented by reference TRBV28 and TRBJ2-3, the full variable domain reads DVKVTQSSRYLVKRTGEKVFLECVQDMDHENMFWYRQDPGLGLRLIYFSYDVKMKEKGDIPEGYSVSREKKERFSLILESASTNQTSMYLCATQVVAGTDTQYFGPGTRLTVL.

This chain uses TRBV7-2 with TRBJ2-7, with TRBD2 as a possible D gene (6 bases). CDR3 length: 17 amino acids. Trimming left V 1 base short and J 1 base short, with 17 bases between. Germline values: CDR1 SGHTA, CDR2 FQGNSA. DNA for the CDR3: TGTGCCAGCAGCTTAGACCTTAAGAGGGAGGAATCCTACGAGCAGTACTTC. It translates to CASSLDLKREESYEQYF.

J is TRBJ2-7 and V is TRBV10-3, with TRBD2 identical over 16 bases. This CDR3 has 17 amino acids. V lost 2 bases to trimming and J lost 2 bases; unmatched junction nucleotides: 3. Germline CDR1 reads ENHRY; CDR2 reads SYGVKD. The CDR3 region has the DNA TGTGCCATCAGTGAGGGGGGACTAGCGGGAGGGACCTACGAGCAGTACTTC. It specifies CAISEGGLAGGTYEQYF.

The count of this clone is one. V usage is TRBV19 and J usage is TRBJ2-1; 7 nucleotides align to TRBD2. Trimming took 5 bases from V and 7 from J; bases not matched to a gene: 20. Germline CDR1 LNHDA, CDR2 SQIVND (reference sequence). This CDR3 region has 18 residues. DNA for the CDR3: TGTGCCAGTAGTCCCTCCCTCCCCGCGGGAGTAAGGCGGAATGAGCAGTTCTTC. The encoded protein is CASSPSLPAGVRRNEQFF.

The V gene is TRBV6-5, the J gene TRBJ2-5; 10 nucleotides match TRBD1. The length of the CDR3 is 15 residues. V was pared by 2 bases and J by 5 bases, with 5 bases of the junction left unmatched. Germline CDR1 reads MNHEY; CDR2 reads SVGAGI. In nucleotides, the CDR3 is TGTGCCAGCAGTTACGAATGGACAGGGGGGGAGACCCAGTACTTC. As protein: CASSYEWTGGETQYF.

The chain links TRBV11-2 to TRBJ2-7, with 8 positions matching TRBD1. The trim removed 1 base at V and 6 bases at J, leaving 8 bases unmatched. The germline CDR1 and CDR2 sequences are SGHAT and FQNNGV. The CDR3 has 15 amino acids. CDR3: CASSLVLQGVGEQYF. In DNA, the CDR3 is TGTGCCAGCAGCTTAGTTTTACAGGGGGTGGGCGAGCAGTACTTC.

The chain employs TRBV24-1 and TRBJ2-5; D ambiguous. CDR3 length equals 13 residues. Trimming cost V 1 base and J 2 bases, with 4 bases left between them. Germline V gene sequence: CDR1 KGHDR, CDR2 SFDVKD. CDR3 bases: TGTGCCACCAGTGATTTAGCGCAAGAGACCCAGTACTTC. Translation: CATSDLAQETQYF.

The chain is built from TRBV28 and TRBJ2-7; the match to TRBD2 covers 8 bases. V shed 8 bases, J shed 0 bases, and the junction held 6 bases outside the gene matches. The germline V gene has CDR1 MDHEN and CDR2 SYDVKM. The CDR3 consists of 14 residues. CDR3 nucleotide sequence: TGTGCCAGCTGCCCACTAGCGGACTCCTACGAGCAGTACTTC. Amino acids: CASCPLADSYEQYF.

The V call is TRBV6-5, the J call TRBJ2-1, with 7 bases that match TRBD2. CDR1 and CDR2 (germline): MNHEY, SVGAGI. The CDR3 has 15 residues. The V segment lost 4 bases and the J segment 5 bases; nucleotides outside the gene matches: 8. The CDR3 protein is CASSFAPGLNNEQFF. As DNA, the CDR3 is TGTGCCAGCAGTTTTGCACCGGGACTAAACAATGAGCAGTTCTTC.

The CDR3 coding sequence is TGTGCCTGCCAGGGGGTCGTTACTGAAGCTTTCTTT. Translation: CACQGVVTEAFF. The chain carries TRBV30 and TRBJ1-1, with TRBD1 matching over 7 bases. V dropped 6 bases and J dropped 5; count of bases not matched to a gene: 6. CDR3 size: 12 residues. Germline V gives CDR1 GTSNPN, CDR2 SVGIG (reference sequence).

The chain uses TRBV7-8 and TRBJ1-5; D is perhaps TRBD1 (5 bases). Trimming shortened V by 1 base and J by 5 bases, and 15 bases separated the two germline ends. The CDR3 consists of 16 residues. Germline lookup yields CDR1 SGHVS and CDR2 FQNEAQ. The CDR3: CASSLGVAQGHQPQHF. CDR3 bases: TGTGCCAGCAGCTTAGGCGTGGCCCAGGGCCATCAGCCCCAGCATTTT.

The chain couples TRBV30 to TRBJ1-1, with 8 bases matching TRBD1. Germline lookup yields CDR1 GTSNPN and CDR2 SVGIG (reference sequence). With V trimmed by 2 bases and J by 4 bases, 18 bases remained unmatched. This CDR3 contains 18 residues. The chain's CDR3 is CAWSKDRDFSWEGTEAFF. The CDR3 bases are TGTGCCTGGAGTAAGGACAGGGATTTTAGTTGGGAAGGCACTGAAGCTTTCTTT.

CDR3: CASSLRSFNQPQHF. In nucleotides, the CDR3 is TGTGCCAGCAGTCTCAGGTCGTTTAATCAGCCCCAGCATTTT. The chain couples TRBV28 to TRBJ1-5; D unclear. The CDR3 runs to 14 residues. CDR1 is MDHEN, CDR2 SYDVKM, per germline. V lost 5 bases to trimming and J lost 4 bases, with 12 bases between them.

V usage is TRBV6-2 or TRBV6-3 and J usage is TRBJ1-5, with D unresolved. CDR3 length: 15 residues. In germline, CDR1 is MNHEY, CDR2 SVGEGT. Trimming stripped 6 bases from V and 11 bases from J, with 23 bases between. For the CDR3, the DNA is TGTGCCAGCAGCACCAGTCAGGCCGGCGCGAGGGCCCAGCATTTT. Its protein is CASSTSQAGARAQHF.

V and J are TRBV11-2 and TRBJ2-7; a possible D gene is TRBD1 (6 bases). CDR1 and CDR2 from the germline V gene are SGHAT and FQNNGV. Trimming took 1 base from V and 2 from J, leaving 9 bases between them. The CDR3 is made up of 14 amino acids. The CDR3 nucleotides are TGTGCCAGCAGCTTAGCGCAGGGGCCCTACGAGCAGTACTTC. It is translated as CASSLAQGPYEQYF.

The J gene is TRBJ2-2, the V gene TRBV6-6, with TRBD2 matching over 10 bases. This CDR3 region has 16 residues. Germline lookup yields CDR1 MNHNY and CDR2 SVGAGI (reference sequence). V lost 5 bases, J lost 7 bases, and 10 bases stayed unmatched. CDR3 sequence: CASSKRAGGMIGELFF. The CDR3 DNA reads TGTGCCAGCAGTAAGAGAGCGGGGGGGATGATCGGGGAGCTGTTTTTT.

The J gene is TRBJ2-7, the V gene TRBV5-4; TRBD1 agrees at 8 bases. The V and J ends lost 0 bases and 10 bases, in that order; junction bases with no gene match: 6. The CDR3 is 13 residues long. Germline V gene data show CDR1 as SGHNT and CDR2 as YYREEE (reference sequence). The CDR3 nucleotides are TGTGCCAGCAGCTTGGGACAGGGGCGCGACCAGTACTTC. Translating gives CASSLGQGRDQYF.

The chain has TRBV7-6 and TRBJ1-6, with 9 bases fitting TRBD1. The length of the CDR3 is 16 residues. The V segment lost 2 bases and the J segment 6 bases; nucleotides outside the gene matches: 5. CDR1 is SGHVS and CDR2 is FNYEAQ in the germline V gene. CDR3 in amino acids: CASSLTGQGGNSPLHF. Written as DNA, the CDR3 is TGTGCCAGCAGCTTAACGGGACAGGGTGGTAATTCACCCCTCCACTTT.

J is TRBJ2-5 and V is TRBV5-4; 13 bases map to TRBD2. This CDR3 has 16 amino acids. Per the germline V gene, CDR1 is SGHNT and CDR2 is YYREEE (reference sequence). The J segment lost 6 bases and the V segment lost 2 bases, leaving 7 bases of the junction unmatched. The CDR3 here is CASSLGLAGVGKTQYF. The CDR3 bases are TGTGCCAGCAGCTTAGGACTAGCGGGAGTGGGAAAGACCCAGTACTTC.